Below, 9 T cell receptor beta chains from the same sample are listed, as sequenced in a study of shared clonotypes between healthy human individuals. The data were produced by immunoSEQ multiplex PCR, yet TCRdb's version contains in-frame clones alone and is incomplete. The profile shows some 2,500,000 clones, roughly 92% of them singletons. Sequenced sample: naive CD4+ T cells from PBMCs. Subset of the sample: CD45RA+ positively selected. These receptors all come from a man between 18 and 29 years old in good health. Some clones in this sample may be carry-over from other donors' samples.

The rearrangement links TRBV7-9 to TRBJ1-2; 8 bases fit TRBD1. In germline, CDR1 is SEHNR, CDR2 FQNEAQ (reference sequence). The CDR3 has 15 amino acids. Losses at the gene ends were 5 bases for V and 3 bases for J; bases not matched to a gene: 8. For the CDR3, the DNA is TGTGCCAGCAGCGCATGGGACAGGTCACACTATGGCTACACCTTC. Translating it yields CASSAWDRSHYGYTF.

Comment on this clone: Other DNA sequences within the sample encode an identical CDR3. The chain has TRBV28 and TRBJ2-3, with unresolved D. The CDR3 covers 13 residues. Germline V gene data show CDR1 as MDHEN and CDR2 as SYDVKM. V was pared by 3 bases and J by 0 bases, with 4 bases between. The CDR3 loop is CASSFQSTDTQYF. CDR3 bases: TGTGCCAGCAGTTTCCAGAGCACAGATACGCAGTATTTT. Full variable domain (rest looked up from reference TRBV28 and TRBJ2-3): DVKVTQSSRYLVKRTGEKVFLECVQDMDHENMFWYRQDPGLGLRLIYFSYDVKMKEKGDIPEGYSVSREKKERFSLILESASTNQTSMYLCASSFQSTDTQYFGPGTRLTVL.

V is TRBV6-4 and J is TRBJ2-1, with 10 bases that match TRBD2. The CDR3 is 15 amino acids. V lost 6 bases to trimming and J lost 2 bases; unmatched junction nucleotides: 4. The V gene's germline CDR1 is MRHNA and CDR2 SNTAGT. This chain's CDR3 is CASRPSGSPYNEQFF. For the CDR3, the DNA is TGTGCCAGCAGACCTAGCGGGAGTCCCTACAATGAGCAGTTCTTC.

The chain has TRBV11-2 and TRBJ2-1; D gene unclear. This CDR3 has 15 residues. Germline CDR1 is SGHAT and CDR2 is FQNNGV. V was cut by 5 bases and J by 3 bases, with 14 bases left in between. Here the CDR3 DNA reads TGTGCCAGCAGCAACAACCTAGATAACTACAATGAGCAGTTCTTC. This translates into CASSNNLDNYNEQFF. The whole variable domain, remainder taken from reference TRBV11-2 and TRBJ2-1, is EAGVAQSPRYKIIEKRQSVAFWCNPISGHATLYWYQQILGQGPKLLIQFQNNGVVDDSQLPKDRFSAERLKGVDSTLKIQPAKLEDSAVYLCASSNNLDNYNEQFFGPGTRLTVL.

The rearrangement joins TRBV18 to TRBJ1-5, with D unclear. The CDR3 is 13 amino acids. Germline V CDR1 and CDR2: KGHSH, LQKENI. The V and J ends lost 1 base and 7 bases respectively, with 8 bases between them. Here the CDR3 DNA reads TGTGCCAGCTCACCACAGGGCGAGCAGCCCCAGCATTTT. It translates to CASSPQGEQPQHF.

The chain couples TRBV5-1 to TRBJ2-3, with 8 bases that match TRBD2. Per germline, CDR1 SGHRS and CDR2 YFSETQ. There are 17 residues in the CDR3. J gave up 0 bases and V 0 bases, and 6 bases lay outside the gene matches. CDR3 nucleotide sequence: TGCGCCAGCAGCTTGGCTAGCGGGTCGCCCAGCACAGATACGCAGTATTTT. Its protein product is CASSLASGSPSTDTQYF.

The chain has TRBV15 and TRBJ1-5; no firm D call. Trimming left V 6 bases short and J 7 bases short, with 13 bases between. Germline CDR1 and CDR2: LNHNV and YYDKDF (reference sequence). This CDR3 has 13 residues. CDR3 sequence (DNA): TGTGCCACCAGAGCTGTCGGTAGGCAGCCCCAGCATTTT. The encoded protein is CATRAVGRQPQHF.

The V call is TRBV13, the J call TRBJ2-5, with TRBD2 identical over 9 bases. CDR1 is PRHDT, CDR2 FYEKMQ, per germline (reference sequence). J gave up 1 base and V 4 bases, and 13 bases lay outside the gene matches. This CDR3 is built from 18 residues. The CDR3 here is CASSSPGGIAGAQETQYF. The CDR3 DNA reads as TGTGCCAGCAGCTCCCCCGGGGGGATAGCGGGAGCCCAAGAGACCCAGTACTTC.

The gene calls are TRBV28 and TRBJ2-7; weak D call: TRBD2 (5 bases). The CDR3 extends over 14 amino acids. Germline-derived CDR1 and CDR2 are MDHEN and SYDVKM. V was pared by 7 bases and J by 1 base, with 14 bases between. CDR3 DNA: TGTGCCAGCATCCCCCATCGGAGGTCCTACGAGCAGTACTTC. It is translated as CASIPHRRSYEQYF. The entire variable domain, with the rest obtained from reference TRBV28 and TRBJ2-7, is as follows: DVKVTQSSRYLVKRTGEKVFLECVQDMDHENMFWYRQDPGLGLRLIYFSYDVKMKEKGDIPEGYSVSREKKERFSLILESASTNQTSMYLCASIPHRRSYEQYFGPGTRLTVT.